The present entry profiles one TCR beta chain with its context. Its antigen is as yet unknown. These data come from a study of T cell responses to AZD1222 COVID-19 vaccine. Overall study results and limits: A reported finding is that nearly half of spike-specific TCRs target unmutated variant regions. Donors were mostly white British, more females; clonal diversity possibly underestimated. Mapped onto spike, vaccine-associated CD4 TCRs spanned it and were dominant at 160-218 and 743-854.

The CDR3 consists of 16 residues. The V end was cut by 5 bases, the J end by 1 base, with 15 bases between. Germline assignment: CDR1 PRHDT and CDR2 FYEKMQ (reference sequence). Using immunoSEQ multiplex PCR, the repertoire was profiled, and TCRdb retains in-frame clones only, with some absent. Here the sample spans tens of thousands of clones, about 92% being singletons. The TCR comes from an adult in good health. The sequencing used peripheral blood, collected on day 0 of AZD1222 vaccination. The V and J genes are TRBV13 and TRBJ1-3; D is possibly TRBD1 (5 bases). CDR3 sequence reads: CASSRQQTISGNTIYF. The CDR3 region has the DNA TGTGCCAGCAGCCGACAGCAAACAATATCTGGAAACACCATATATTTT.